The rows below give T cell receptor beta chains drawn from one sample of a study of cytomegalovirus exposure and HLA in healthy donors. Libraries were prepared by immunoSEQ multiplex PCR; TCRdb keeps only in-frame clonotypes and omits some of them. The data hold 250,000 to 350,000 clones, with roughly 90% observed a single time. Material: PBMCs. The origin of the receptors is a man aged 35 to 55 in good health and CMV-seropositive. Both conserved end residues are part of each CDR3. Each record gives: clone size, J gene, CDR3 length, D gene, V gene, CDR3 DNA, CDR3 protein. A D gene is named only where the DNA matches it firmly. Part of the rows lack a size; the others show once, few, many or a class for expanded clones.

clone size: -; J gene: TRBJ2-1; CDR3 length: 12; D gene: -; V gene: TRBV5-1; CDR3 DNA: TGCGCCAGCAGCCCCCCGCGTGGTGAGCAGTTCTTC; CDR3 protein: CASSPPRGEQFF
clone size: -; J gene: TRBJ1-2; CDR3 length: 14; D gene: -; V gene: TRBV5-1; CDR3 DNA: TGCGCCAGCAGCTTATCCGACAGTATCTATGGCTACACCTTC; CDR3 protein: CASSLSDSIYGYTF
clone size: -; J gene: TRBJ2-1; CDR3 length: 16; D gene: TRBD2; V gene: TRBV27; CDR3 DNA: TGTGCCAGCAGTATATACTCGGGACTAGCGGGAGACGAGCAGTTCTTC; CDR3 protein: CASSIYSGLAGDEQFF
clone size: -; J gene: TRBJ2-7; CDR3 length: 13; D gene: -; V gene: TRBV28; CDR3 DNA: TGTGCCAGCAGAGGACAGTGGGGCTACGAGCAGTACTTC; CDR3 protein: CASRGQWGYEQYF
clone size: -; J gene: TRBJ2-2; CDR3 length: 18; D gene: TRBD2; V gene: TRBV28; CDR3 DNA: TGTGCCAGCAGTTTGGTCGGACTAGCGGGAGGTCGGACCGGGGAGCTGTTTTTT; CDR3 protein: CASSLVGLAGGRTGELFF
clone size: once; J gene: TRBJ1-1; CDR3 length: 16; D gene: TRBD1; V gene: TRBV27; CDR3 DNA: TGTGCCAGCAGTTTGTTCTGGACAGGGATAAACACTGAAGCTTTCTTT; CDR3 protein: CASSLFWTGINTEAFF
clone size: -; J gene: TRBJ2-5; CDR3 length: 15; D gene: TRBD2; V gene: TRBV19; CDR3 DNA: TGTGCCAGTAGTACAGGGACTAGCCTCCGAGAGACCCAGTACTTC; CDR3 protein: CASSTGTSLRETQYF
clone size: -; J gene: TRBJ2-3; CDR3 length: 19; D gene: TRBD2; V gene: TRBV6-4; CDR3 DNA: TGTGCCAGCAAGGAACTGGTAGACAGCGGGAGGGCCCGCTCCGATACGCAGTATTTT; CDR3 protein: CASKELVDSGRARSDTQYF
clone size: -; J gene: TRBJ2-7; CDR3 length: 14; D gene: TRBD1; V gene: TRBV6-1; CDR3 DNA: TGTGCCAGCAGGGACAGGGGCCAAGCCGACGAGCAGTACTTC; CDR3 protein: CASRDRGQADEQYF
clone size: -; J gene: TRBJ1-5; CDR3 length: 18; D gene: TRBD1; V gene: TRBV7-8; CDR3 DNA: TGTGCCAGCAGCTTAGCGGAGGACAGGGGGCCTAGCAATCAGCCCCAGCATTTT; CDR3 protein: CASSLAEDRGPSNQPQHF
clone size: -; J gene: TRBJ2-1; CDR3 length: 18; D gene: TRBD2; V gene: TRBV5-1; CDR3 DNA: TGCGCCAGCAGCCAAGGACTAGCGGGAGGGGTAACCTACAATGAGCAGTTCTTC; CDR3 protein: CASSQGLAGGVTYNEQFF
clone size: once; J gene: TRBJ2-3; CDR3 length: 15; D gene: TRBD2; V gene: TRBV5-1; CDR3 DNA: TGCGCCAGCAGCGATGGCGGGGGGGACGCAGATACGCAGTATTTT; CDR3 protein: CASSDGGGDADTQYF
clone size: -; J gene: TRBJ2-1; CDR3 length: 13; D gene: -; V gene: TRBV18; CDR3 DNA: TGTGCCAGCTCGCATCGGGACTACAATGAGCAGTTCTTC; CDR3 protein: CASSHRDYNEQFF
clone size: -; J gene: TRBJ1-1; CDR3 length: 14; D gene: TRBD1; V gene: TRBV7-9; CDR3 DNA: TGTTCCAGCAGCTTACAGGGGGTTGGCACTGAAGCTTTCTTT; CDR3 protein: CSSSLQGVGTEAFF
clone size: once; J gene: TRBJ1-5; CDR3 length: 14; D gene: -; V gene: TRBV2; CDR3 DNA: TGTGCCAGCAGTGACAGGGCCCAGTATCAGCCCCAGCATTTT; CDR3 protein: CASSDRAQYQPQHF
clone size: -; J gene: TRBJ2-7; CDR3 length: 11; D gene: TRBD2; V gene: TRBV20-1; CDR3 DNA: TGCAGTGCTACCTTCAGCGGGAGCCAGTACTTC; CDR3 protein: CSATFSGSQYF
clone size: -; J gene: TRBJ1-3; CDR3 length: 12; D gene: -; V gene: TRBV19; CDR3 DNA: TGTGCCAGTACCAACACTGGAAACACCATATATTTT; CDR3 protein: CASTNTGNTIYF
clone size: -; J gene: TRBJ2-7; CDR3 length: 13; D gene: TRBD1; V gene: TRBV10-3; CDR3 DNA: TGTGCCATCAGGGCAGGGGGTGCCTACGAGCAGTACTTC; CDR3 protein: CAIRAGGAYEQYF
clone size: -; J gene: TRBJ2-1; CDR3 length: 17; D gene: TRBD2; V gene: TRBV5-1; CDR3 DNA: TGCGCCAGCAGCTTGGTCGGTAGCGGGAAACCCTACAATGAGCAGTTCTTC; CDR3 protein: CASSLVGSGKPYNEQFF
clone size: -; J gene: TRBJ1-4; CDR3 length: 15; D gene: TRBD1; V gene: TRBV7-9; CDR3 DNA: TGTGCCAGCAGCAAACAGGGGGCAGTTAATGAAAAACTGTTTTTT; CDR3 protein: CASSKQGAVNEKLFF
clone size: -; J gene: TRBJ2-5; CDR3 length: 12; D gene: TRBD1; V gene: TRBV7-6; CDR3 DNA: TGTGCCAGCAGGGACAGGCAAGAGACCCAGTACTTC; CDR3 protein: CASRDRQETQYF
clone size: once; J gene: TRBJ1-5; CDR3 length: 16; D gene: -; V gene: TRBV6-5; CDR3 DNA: TGTGCCAGCAGTTCCGTCAGTGTCAGTAGCAATCAGCCCCAGCATTTT; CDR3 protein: CASSSVSVSSNQPQHF
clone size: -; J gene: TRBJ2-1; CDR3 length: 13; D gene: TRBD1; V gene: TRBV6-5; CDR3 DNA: TGTGCCAGCCAGGACTACAGGGGGCTTGAGCAGTTCTTC; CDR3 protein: CASQDYRGLEQFF
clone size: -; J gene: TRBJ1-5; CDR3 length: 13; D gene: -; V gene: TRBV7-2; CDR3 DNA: TGTGCCAGCCAGGGCCAGGGGCATCAGCCCCAGCATTTT; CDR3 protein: CASQGQGHQPQHF
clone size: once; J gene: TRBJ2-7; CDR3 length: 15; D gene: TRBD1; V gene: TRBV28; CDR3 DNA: TGTGCCAGCAGCGCTACAGGGGCCAACTCCTACGAGCAGTACTTC; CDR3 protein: CASSATGANSYEQYF
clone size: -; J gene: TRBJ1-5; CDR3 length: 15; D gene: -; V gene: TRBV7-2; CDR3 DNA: TGTGCCAGCAGGTCCACGGGGGGGGATCATCAGCCCCAGCATTTT; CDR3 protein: CASRSTGGDHQPQHF
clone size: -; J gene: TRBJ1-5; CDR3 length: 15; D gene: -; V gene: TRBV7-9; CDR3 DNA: TGTGCCAGCAGCCCCTTGGGAGCCTTCAATCAGCCCCAGCATTTT; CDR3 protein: CASSPLGAFNQPQHF
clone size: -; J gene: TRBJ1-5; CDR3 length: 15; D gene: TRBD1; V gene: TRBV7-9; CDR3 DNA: TGTGCCAGCAGCTTAGAACAGGGGGCAGGACAGCCCCAGCATTTT; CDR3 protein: CASSLEQGAGQPQHF
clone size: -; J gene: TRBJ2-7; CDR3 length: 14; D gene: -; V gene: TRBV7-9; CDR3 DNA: TGTGCCAGCAGCTTAGCTGCAGGGCTCCACGAGCAGTACTTC; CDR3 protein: CASSLAAGLHEQYF
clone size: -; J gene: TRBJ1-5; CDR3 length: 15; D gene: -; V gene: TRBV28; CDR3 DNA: TGTGCCAGCAGTTTATACTATGGGAGCAATCAGCCCCAGCATTTT; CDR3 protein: CASSLYYGSNQPQHF
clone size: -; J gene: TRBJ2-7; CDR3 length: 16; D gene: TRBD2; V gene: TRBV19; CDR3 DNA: TGTGCCAGTAGTCCCTGGGGAGGACTAGGGTCGGGGGAGCAGTACTTC; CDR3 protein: CASSPWGGLGSGEQYF
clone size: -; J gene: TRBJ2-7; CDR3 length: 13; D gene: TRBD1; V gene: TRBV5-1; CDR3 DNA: TGCGCCAGCAGTACAGGGGGCTACTACGAGCAGTACTTC; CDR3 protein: CASSTGGYYEQYF
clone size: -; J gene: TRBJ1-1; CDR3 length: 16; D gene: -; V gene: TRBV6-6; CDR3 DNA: TGTGCCAGCAGTCCTTTTAAACAGGGACCTACTACTGAAGCTTTCTTT; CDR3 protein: CASSPFKQGPTTEAFF
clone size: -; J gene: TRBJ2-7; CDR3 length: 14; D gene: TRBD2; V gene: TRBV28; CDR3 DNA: TGTGCCAGCAGGCCTAGCGGGAGACGAGGTGAGCAGTACTTC; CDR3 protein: CASRPSGRRGEQYF
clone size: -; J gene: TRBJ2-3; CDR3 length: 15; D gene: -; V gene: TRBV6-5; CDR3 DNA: TGTGCCAGCATGGCCGGGGCAGGGGGCACAGATACGCAGTATTTT; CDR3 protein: CASMAGAGGTDTQYF
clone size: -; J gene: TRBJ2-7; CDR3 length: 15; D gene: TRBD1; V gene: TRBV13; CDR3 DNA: TGTGCCAGCAGCCCGCGGATAAGGACAGGGAGCGAGCAGTACTTC; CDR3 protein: CASSPRIRTGSEQYF
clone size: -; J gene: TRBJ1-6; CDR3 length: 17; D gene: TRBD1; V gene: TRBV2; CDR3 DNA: TGTGCCAGCAGTCGGATGATACCGGGACAGTCGGCGGGGACCCTCCACTTT; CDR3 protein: CASSRMIPGQSAGTLHF
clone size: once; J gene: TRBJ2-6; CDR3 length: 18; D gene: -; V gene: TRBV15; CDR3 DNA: TGTGCCACCAGCAGAGATTTATCCGTTAACTCTGGGGCCAACGTCCTGACTTTC; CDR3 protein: CATSRDLSVNSGANVLTF
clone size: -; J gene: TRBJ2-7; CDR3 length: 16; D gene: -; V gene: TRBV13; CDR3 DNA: TGTGCCAGCAGCTTAGGCCGGACTGGTGTCAACTACGAGCAGTACTTC; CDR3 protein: CASSLGRTGVNYEQYF
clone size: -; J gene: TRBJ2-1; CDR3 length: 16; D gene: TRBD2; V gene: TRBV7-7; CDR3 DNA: TGTGCTAGCAGCCAAACGGGACTAGCGGGTGACAATGAGCAGTTCTTC; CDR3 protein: CASSQTGLAGDNEQFF
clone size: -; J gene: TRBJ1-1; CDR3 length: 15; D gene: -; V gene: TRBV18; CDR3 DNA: TGTGCCAGCTCACCGTCCGTCTCGTTGGTAGCTGAAGCTTTCTTT; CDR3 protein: CASSPSVSLVAEAFF
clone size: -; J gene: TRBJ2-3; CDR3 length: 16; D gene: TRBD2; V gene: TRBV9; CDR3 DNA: TGTGCCAGCAGCGGTCTAGCGGGATATAGCACAGATACGCAGTATTTT; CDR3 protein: CASSGLAGYSTDTQYF
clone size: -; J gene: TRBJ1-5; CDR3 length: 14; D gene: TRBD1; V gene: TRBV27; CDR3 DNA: TGTGCCAGCAGTTTTAGGGGGCGCTTCCAGCCCCAGCATTTT; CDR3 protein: CASSFRGRFQPQHF
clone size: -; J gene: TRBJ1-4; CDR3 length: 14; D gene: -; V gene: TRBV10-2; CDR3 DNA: TGCGCCAGCAGTATGACAGTCTCCAATGAAAAACTGTTTTTT; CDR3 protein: CASSMTVSNEKLFF
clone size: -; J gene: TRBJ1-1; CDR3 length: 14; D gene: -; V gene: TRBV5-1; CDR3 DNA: TGCGCCAGCAGCTGGAGGGGGGGGGACACTGAAGCTTTCTTT; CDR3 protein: CASSWRGGDTEAFF
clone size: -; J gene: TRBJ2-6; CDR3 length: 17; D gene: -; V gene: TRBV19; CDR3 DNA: TGTGCCAGTAGTATCCCAGGGCTAAGCTCTGGGGCCAACGTCCTGACTTTC; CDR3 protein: CASSIPGLSSGANVLTF
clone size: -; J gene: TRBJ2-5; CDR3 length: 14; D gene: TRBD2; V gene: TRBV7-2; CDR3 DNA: TGTGCCAGCAGCCGTGGGACTAGTTGGGAGACCCAGTACTTC; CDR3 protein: CASSRGTSWETQYF
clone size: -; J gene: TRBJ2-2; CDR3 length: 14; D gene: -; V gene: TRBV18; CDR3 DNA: TGTGCCAGCTCACCACCGAGGTATACCGGGGAGCTGTTTTTT; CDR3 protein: CASSPPRYTGELFF
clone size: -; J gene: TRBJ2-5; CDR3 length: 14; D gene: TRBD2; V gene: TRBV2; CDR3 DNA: TGTGCCAGCAATCCTAGCGGGACGCGGGAGACCCAGTACTTC; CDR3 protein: CASNPSGTRETQYF
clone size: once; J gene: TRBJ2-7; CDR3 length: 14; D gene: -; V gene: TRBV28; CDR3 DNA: TGTGCCAGCAGTTTGCAGGGAAGCTCCTACGAGCAGTACTTC; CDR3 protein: CASSLQGSSYEQYF
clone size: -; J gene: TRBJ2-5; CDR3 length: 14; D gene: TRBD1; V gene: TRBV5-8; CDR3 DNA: TGTGCCAGCACCGACAGGGGCATGGAGGAGACCCAGTACTTC; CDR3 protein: CASTDRGMEETQYF
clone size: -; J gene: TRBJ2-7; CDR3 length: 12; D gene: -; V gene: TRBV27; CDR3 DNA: TGTGCCAGCAGTTTAGGGCCAGCGGTACTGTACTTC; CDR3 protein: CASSLGPAVLYF
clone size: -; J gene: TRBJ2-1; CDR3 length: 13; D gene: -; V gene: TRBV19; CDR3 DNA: TGTGCCAGTAGTATAGCGCGGTACAATGAGCAGTTCTTC; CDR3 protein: CASSIARYNEQFF
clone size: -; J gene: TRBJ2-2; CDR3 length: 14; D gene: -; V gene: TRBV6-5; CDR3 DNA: TGTGCCAGCAATGACCTAGGGAACACCGGGGAGCTGTTTTTT; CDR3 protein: CASNDLGNTGELFF